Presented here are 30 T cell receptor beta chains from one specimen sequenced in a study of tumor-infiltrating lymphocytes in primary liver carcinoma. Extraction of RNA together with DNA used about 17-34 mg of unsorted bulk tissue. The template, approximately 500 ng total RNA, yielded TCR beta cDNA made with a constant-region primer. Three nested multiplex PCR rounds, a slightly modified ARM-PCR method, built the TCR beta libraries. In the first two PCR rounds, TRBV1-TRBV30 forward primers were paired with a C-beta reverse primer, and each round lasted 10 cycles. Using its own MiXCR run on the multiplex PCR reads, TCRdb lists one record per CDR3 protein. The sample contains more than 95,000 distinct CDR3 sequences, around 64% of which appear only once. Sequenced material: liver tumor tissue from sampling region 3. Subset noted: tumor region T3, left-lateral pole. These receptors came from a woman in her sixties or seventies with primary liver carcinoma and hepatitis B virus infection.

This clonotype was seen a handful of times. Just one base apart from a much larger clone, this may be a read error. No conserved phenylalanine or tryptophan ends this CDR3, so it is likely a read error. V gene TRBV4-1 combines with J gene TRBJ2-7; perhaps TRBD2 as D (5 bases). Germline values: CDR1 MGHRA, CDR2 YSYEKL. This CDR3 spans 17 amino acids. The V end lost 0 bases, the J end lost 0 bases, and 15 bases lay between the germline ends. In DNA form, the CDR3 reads TGCGCCAGCAGCCAAGATAGCCTACAACTAGGCTCCTACGAGCAGTACTTA. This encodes CASSQDSLQLGSYEQYL.

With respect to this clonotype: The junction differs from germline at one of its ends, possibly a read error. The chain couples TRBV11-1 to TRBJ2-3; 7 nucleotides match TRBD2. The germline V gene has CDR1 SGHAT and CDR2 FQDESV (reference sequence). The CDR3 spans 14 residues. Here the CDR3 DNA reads TGTGCCAGCGCCTTAATGCAACGTGCGGGAGAGTCTCACTTT. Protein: CASALMQRAGESHF.

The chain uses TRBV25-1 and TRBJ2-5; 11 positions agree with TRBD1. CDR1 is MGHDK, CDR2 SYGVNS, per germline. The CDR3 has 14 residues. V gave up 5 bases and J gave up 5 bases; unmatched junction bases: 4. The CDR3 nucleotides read TGTGCCAGCAGTCCGGACAGGGGGCGGGAGACCCAGTACTTC. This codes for CASSPDRGRETQYF.

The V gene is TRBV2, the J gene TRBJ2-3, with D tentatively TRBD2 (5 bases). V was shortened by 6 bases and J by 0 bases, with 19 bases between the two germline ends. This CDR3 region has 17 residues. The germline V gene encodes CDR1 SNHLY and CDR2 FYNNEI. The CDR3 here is CASSRTGTFGSTDTQYF. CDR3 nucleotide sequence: TGTGCCAGCAGCCGGACGGGAACTTTCGGTAGCACAGATACGCAGTATTTT.

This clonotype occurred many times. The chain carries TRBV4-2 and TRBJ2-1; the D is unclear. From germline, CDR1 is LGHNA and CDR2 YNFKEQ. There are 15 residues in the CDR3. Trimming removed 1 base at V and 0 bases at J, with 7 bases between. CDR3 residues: CASSQGASSYNEQFF. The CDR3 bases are TGTGCCAGCAGCCAAGGGGCGAGCTCCTACAATGAGCAGTTCTTC.

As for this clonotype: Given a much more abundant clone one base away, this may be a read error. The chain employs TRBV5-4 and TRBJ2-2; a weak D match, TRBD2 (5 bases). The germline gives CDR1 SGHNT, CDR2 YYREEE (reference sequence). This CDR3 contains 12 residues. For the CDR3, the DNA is TGTGCCAGCAGCCGGCCCACCGGGGAGATGTTTTTT. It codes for CASSRPTGEMFF. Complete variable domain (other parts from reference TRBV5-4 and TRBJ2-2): ETGVTQSPTHLIKTRGQQVTLRCSSQSGHNTVSWYQQALGQGPQFIFQYYREEENGRGNFPPRFSGLQFPNYSSELNVNALELDDSALYLCASSRPTGEMFFGEGSRLTVL.

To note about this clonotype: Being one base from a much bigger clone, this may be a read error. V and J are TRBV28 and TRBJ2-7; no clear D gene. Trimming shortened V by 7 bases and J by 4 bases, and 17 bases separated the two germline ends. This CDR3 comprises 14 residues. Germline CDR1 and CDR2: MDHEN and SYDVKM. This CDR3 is CASKAPGEMYEQYF. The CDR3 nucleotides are TGTGCCAGCAAAGCCCCGGGTGAGATGTACGAGCAGTACTTC.

The CDR3 spells CASGSGTGGSLGQYF. The DNA of the CDR3 is TGTGCCAGCGGCTCAGGGACAGGGGGCTCCCTCGGGCAGTACTTC. The rearrangement links TRBV11-3 to TRBJ2-7; 12 bases match TRBD1. The CDR3 consists of 15 residues. Germline loops: CDR1 SGHNT, CDR2 YENEEA. The V segment lost 8 bases and the J segment 9 bases; nucleotides outside the gene matches: 14.

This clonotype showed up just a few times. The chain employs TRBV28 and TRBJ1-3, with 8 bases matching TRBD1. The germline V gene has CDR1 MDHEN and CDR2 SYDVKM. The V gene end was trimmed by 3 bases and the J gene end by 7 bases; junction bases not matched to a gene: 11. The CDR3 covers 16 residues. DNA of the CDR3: TGTGCCAGCAGTTTCTCTTGGAGGGACAGGATGAACACCATATATTTT. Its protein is CASSFSWRDRMNTIYF.

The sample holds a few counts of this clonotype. As DNA, the CDR3 is TGTGCCAGCAAGCCCGAATGGACTTCCCTTAGCACAGATACGCAGTATTTT. Protein sequence: CASKPEWTSLSTDTQYF. The chain employs TRBV28 and TRBJ2-3, with D perhaps matching TRBD2 (5 bases). The germline V gene has CDR1 MDHEN and CDR2 SYDVKM. Trimming stripped 7 bases from V and 0 bases from J, with 20 bases between. This CDR3 region has 17 residues.

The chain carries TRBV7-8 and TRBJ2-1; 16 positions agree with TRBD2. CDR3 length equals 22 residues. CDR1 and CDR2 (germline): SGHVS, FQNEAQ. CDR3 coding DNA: TGTGTAAGCAGCTTAGCATTAGGGACTAGCGGGAGGGCCCCGGGCTCCTACAATGAGCAGTTCTTC. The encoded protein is CVSSLALGTSGRAPGSYNEQFF. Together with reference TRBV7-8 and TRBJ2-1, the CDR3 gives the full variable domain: GAGVSQSPRYKVAKRGQDVALRCDPISGHVSLFWYQQALGQGPEFLTYFQNEAQLDKSGLPSDRFFAERPEGSVSTLKIQRTQQEDSAVYLCVSSLALGTSGRAPGSYNEQFFGPGTRLTVL.

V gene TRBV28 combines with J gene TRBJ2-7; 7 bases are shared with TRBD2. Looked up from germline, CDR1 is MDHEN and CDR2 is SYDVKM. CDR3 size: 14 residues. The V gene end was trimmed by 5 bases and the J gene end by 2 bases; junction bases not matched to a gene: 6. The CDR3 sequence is CASSPHAGAYEQYF. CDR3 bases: TGTGCCAGCAGTCCTCATGCGGGGGCCTACGAGCAGTACTTC.

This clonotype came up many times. In DNA, the CDR3 is TGTGCCAGCGGTATAATAGCGGGAGGTCCCGACAATGAGCAGTTCTTC. This encodes CASGIIAGGPDNEQFF. The rearrangement joins TRBV6-6 to TRBJ2-1, with 10 nucleotides matching TRBD2. The J segment lost 5 bases and the V segment lost 8 bases, leaving 12 bases of the junction unmatched. Germline V gene lookup returns CDR1 MNHNY and CDR2 SVGAGI (reference sequence). CDR3 size: 16 residues.

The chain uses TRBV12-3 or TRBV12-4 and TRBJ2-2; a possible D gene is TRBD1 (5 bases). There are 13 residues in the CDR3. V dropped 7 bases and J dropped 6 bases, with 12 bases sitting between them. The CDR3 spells CASITQGAGELFF. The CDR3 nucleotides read TGTGCCAGCATAACACAAGGGGCCGGGGAGCTGTTTTTT.

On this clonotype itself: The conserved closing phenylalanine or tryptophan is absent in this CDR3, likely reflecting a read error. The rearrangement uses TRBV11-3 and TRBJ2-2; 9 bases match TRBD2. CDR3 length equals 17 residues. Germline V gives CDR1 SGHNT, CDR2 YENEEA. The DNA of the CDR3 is TGTACCAGCAGCTTAGGCGGGCTAGCGGGAAACACCGGGGAGCTGTTTTAT. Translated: CTSSLGGLAGNTGELFY.

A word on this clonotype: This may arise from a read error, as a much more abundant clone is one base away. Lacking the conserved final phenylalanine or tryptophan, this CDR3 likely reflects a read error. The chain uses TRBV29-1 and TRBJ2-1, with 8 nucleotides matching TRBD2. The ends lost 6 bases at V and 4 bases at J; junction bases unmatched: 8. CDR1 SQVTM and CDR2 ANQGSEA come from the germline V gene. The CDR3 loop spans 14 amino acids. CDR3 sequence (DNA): TGCAGCGTCCCCCGACTAGCGTCGTACAATGAGCAGTTCCTC. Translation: CSVPRLASYNEQFL.

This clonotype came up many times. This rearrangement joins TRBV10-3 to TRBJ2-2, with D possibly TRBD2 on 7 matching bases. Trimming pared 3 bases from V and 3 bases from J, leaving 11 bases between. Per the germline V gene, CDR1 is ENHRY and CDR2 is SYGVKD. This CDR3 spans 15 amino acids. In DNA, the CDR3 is TGTGCCATCAGTGAAGGCGGGGGCGACACCGGGGAGCTGTTTTTT. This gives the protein CAISEGGGDTGELFF.

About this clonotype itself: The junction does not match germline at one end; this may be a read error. Here the CDR3 DNA reads TGTGCCGGCAGTCCAGGGGGCGCCGCTTCCTACGAGCAATACTTC. Translated: CAGSPGGAASYEQYF. The chain links TRBV28 to TRBJ2-7, with 8 bases lining up with TRBD1. The germline V gene encodes CDR1 MDHEN and CDR2 SYDVKM. This CDR3 is 15 amino acids long.

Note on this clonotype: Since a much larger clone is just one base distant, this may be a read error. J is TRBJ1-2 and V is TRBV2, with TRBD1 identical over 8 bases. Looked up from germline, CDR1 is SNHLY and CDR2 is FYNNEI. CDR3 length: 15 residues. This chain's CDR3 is CASSSAVGQGYGCTF. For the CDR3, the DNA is TGTGCCAGCAGCTCAGCCGTCGGACAGGGCTATGGCTGCACCTTC.

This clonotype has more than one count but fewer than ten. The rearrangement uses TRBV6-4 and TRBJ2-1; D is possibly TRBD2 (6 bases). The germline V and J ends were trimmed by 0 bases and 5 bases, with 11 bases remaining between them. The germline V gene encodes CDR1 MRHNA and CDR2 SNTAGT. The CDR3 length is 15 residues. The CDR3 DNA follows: TGTGCCAGCAGTGACTCAGCGGGCGGCAACAATGAGCAGTTCTTC. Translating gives CASSDSAGGNNEQFF.

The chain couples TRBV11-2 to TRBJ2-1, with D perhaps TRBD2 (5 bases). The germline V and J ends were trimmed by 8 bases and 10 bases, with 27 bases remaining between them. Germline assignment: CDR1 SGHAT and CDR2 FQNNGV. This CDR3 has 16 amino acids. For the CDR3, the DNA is TGTGCCAGCGGCCGACTAAACCCCGATGTTGCCAACGAGCAGTTCTTC. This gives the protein CASGRLNPDVANEQFF. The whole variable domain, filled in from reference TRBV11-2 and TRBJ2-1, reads EAGVAQSPRYKIIEKRQSVAFWCNPISGHATLYWYQQILGQGPKLLIQFQNNGVVDDSQLPKDRFSAERLKGVDSTLKIQPAKLEDSAVYLCASGRLNPDVANEQFFGPGTRLTVL.

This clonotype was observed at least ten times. DNA for the CDR3: TGTGCCAGCAGCTTAGTCGGTAGGGGGGACAGAGAAGCTTTCTTT. It translates to CASSLVGRGDREAFF. The chain uses TRBV7-9 and TRBJ1-1, with 7 positions matching TRBD1. With V trimmed by 1 base and J by 8 bases, 10 bases remained unmatched. The CDR3 has 15 residues. CDR1 and CDR2 (germline): SEHNR, FQNEAQ (reference sequence).

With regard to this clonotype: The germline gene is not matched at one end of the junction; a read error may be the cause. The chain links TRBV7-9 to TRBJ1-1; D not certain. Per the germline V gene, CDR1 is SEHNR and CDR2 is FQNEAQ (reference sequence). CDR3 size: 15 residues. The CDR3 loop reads CASSLVGSQNTEAFF. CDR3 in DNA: TGCGCCAGCAGCTTAGTGGGGTCACAGAACACTGAAGCTTTCTTT.

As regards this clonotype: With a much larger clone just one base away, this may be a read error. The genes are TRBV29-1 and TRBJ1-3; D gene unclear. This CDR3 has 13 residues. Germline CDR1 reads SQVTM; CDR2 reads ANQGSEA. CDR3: CSVGLSSGDTIYF. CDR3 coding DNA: TGCAGCGTTGGACTTTCCTCTGGAGACACCATATATTTT.

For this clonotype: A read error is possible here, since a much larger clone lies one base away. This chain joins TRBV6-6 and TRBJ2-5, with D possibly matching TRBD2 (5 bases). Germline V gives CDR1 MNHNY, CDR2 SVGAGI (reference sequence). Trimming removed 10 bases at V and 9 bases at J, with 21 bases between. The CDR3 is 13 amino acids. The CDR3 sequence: CAIIRARPEAQYF. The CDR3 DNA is TGTGCCATCATAAGGGCTAGGCCGGAGGCCCAGTACTTC.

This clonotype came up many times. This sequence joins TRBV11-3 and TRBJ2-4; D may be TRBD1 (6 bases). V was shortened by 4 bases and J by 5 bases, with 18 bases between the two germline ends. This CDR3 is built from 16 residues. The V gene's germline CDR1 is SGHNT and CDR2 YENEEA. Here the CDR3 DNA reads TGTGCCAGCAGCTCCCCTTCGGACAGAGTCGAAAACATTCAGTACTTC. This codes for CASSSPSDRVENIQYF.

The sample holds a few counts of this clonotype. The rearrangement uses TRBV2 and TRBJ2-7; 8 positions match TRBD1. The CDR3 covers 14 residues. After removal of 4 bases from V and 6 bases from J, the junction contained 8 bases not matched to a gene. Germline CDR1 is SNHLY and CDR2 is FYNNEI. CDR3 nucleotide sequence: TGTGCCAGCAGTGCTGACCAGGGGGCTCGCGAGCAGTACTTC. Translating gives CASSADQGAREQYF.

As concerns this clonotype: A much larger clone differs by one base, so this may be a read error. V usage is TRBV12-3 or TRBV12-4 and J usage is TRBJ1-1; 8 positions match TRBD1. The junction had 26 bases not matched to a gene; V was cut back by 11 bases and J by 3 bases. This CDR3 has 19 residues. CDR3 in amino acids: CARIDRPPSIRGPDTEAFF. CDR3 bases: TGTGCCCGCATAGATCGACCCCCGTCTATCAGGGGGCCAGACACTGAAGCTTTCTTT.

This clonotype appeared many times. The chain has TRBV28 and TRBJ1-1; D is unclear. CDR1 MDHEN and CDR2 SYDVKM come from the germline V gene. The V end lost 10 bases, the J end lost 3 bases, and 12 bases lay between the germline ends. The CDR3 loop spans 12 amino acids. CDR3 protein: CAISTPDTEAFF. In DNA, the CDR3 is TGTGCCATCTCTACGCCCGACACTGAAGCTTTCTTT.

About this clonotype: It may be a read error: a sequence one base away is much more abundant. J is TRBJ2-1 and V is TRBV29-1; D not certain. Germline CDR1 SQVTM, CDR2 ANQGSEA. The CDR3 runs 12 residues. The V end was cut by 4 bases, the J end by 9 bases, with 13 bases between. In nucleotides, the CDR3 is TGCAGCGTTGTTCCGGAGTTCAGTGAGCAGTTCTTC. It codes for CSVVPEFSEQFF.